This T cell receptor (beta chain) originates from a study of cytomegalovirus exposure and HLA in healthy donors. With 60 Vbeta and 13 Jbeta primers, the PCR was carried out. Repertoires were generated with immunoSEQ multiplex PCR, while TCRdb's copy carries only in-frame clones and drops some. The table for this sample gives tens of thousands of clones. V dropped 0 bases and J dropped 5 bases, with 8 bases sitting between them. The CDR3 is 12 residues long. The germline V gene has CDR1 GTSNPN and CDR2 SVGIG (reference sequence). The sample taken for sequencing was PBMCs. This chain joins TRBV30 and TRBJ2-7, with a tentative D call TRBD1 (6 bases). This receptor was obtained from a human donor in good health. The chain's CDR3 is CAWSVEGDEQYF. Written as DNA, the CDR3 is TGTGCCTGGAGTGTAGAGGGGGACGAGCAGTACTTC.